Below, one TCR beta chain is given with its context. Profiled with immunoSEQ multiplex PCR; TCRdb holds only in-frame clones, not every one. The table lists roughly 50,000 clones, more than 90% of them singletons. These data come from a study of technical replicates of blood from four donors. Per germline, CDR1 SGHAT and CDR2 FQNNGV. The CDR3 is 14 amino acids. Trimming pared 6 bases from V and 8 bases from J, leaving 18 bases between. This sequence was found in a human donor in good health. Some clones in this sample may be carry-over from other donors' samples. Specimen: PBMCs. This chain joins TRBV11-2 and TRBJ2-3; TRBD1 might be the D (5 bases). DNA of the CDR3: TGTGCCAGCAGTTCCTCGACAGTCTCGGGTACGCAGTATTTT. Its translation: CASSSSTVSGTQYF.